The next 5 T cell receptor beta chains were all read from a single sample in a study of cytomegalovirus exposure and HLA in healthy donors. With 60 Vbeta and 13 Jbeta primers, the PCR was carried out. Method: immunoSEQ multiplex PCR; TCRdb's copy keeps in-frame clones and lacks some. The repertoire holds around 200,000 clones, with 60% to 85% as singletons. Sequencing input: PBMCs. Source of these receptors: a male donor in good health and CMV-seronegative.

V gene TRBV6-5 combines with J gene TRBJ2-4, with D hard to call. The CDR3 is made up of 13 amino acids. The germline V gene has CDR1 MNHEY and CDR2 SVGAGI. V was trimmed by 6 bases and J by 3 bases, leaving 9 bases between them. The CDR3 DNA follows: TGTGCCAGCAGCGTGGGCCGCAAAAACATTCAGTACTTC. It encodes CASSVGRKNIQYF.

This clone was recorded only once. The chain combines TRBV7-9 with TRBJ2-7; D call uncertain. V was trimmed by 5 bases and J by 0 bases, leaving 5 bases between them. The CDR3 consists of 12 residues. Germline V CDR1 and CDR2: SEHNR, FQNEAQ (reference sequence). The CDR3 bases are TGTGCCAGCAGCGTTAGCTCCTACGAGCAGTACTTC. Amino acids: CASSVSSYEQYF.

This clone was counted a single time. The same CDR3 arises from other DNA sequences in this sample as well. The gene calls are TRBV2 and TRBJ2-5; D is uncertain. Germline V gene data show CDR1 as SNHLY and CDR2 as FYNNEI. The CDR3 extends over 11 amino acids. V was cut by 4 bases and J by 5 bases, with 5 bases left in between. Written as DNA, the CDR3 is TGTGCCAGCAGTGCTCAGGAGACCCAGTACTTC. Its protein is CASSAQETQYF. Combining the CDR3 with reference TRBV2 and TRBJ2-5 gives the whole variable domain EPEVTQTPSHQVTQMGQEVILRCVPISNHLYFYWYRQILGQKVEFLVSFYNNEISEKSEIFDDQFSVERPDGSNFTLKIRSTKLEDSAMYFCASSAQETQYFGPGTRLLVL.

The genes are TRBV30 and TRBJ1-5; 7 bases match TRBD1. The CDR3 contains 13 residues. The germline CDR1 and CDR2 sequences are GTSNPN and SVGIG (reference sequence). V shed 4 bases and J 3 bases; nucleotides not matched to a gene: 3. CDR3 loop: CAWTGTDNQPQHF. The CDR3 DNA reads TGTGCCTGGACAGGGACAGACAATCAGCCCCAGCATTTT. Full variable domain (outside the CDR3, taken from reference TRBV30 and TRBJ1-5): SQTIHQWPATLVQPVGSPLSLECTVEGTSNPNLYWYRQAAGRGLQLLFYSVGIGQISSEVPQNLSASRPQDRQFILSSKKLLLSDSGFYLCAWTGTDNQPQHFGDGTRLSIL.

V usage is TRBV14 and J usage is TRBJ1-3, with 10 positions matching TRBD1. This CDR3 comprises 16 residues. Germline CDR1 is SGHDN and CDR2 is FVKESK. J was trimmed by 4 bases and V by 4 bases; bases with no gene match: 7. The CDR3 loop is CASSLRDRGLGNTIYF. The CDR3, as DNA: TGTGCCAGCAGCCTCCGAGACAGGGGGCTCGGAAACACCATATATTTT.